This T cell receptor (beta chain) was identified in a study of Graves' ophthalmopathy and Graves' hyperthyroidism. For repertoire sequencing, the TCR beta CDR3 regions were amplified from RNA transcripts. The library came from an HTBI-primed first-round RT-PCR and a second-round multiplex PCR. TCRdb reprocessed the multiplex PCR reads with MiXCR, giving one entry per CDR3 protein. This table holds hundreds of thousands of distinct CDR3 sequences, about 20% found once. To note about this clonotype: Its target is not known.

Study outcomes and limitations: Ophthalmopathy and stable hyperthyroidism were discriminated by a 13-signature model, with 85% to 90% sensitivity and about 82% specificity.

Hyperthyroidism was considered stable when no ophthalmopathy appeared within 18 months of follow-up. Source material: peripheral blood. The TCR originated in a woman younger than 30 with stable Graves' hyperthyroidism. Some clones in this sample may be carry-over from other donors' samples.

CDR3 sequence: CATSRRRTSGVTQYF. DNA of the CDR3: TGTGCCACCAGCAGACGCCGGACTAGCGGGGTGACCCAGTACTTC. The J gene is TRBJ2-5, the V gene TRBV15; TRBD2 agrees at 12 bases. Unmatched junction bases numbered 5, after V lost 2 bases and J lost 7 bases. Germline CDR1 and CDR2: LNHNV and YYDKDF (reference sequence). The CDR3 is 15 amino acids. Full variable domain (rest looked up from reference TRBV15 and TRBJ2-5): DAMVIQNPRYQVTQFGKPVTLSCSQTLNHNVMYWYQQKSSQAPKLLFHYYDKDFNNEADTPDNFQSRRPNTSFCFLDIRSPGLGDTAMYLCATSRRRTSGVTQYFGPGTRLLVL.